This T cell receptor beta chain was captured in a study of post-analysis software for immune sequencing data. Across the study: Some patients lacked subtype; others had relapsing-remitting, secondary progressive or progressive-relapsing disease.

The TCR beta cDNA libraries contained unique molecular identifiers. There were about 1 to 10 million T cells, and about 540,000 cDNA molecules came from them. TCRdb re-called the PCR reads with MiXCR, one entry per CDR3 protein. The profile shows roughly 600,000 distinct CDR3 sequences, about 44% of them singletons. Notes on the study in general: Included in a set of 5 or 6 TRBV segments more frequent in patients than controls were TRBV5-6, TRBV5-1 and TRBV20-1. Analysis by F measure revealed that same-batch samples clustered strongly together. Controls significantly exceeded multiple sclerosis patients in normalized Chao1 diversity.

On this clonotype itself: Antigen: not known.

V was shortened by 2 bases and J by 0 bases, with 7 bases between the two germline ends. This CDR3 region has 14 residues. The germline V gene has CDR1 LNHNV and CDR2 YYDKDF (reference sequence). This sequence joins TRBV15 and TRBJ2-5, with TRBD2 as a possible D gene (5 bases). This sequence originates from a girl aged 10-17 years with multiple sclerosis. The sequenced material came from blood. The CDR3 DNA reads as TGTGCCACCAGCAGAAGGGAGTACCAAGAGACCCAGTACTTC. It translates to CATSRREYQETQYF. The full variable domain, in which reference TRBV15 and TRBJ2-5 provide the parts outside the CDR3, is DAMVIQNPRYQVTQFGKPVTLSCSQTLNHNVMYWYQQKSSQAPKLLFHYYDKDFNNEADTPDNFQSRRPNTSFCFLDIRSPGLGDTAMYLCATSRREYQETQYFGPGTRLLVL.